This T cell receptor (beta chain) emerged from a study of T cell responses to AZD1222 COVID-19 vaccine. Study-wide findings and caveats: Donors were largely white British and mainly female; clonal diversity was possibly underestimated. At baseline, just 5 or 6 AZD1222 recipients tested seropositive. Spike was spanned by vaccine-associated CD4 TCRs, with dominance at 160-218 and 743-854.

V shed 0 bases and J shed 6 bases, with 5 bases lying between them. This CDR3 has 11 amino acids. Germline-derived CDR1 and CDR2 are GTSNPN and SVGIG (reference sequence). Repertoires were generated with immunoSEQ multiplex PCR, while TCRdb's copy carries only in-frame clones and drops some. This sample has approximately 130,000 clones, with roughly 87% found just once. With regard to this clone: The antigen is undetermined.

Sequenced material: peripheral blood, taken 28 days after the second AZD1222 dose. The clonotype was recovered from an adult who received the AZD1222 COVID-19 vaccine. The chain recombines TRBV30 with TRBJ1-2; D gene ambiguous. The CDR3 here is CAWSVRHGYTF. For the CDR3, the DNA is TGTGCCTGGAGTGTACGTCATGGCTACACCTTC.